This TCR beta chain comes out of a study of blood T cells in healthy people across ages. Germline V gives CDR1 ENHRY, CDR2 SYGVKD. The length of the CDR3 is 16 residues. V was clipped by 2 bases and J by 5 bases, with 18 bases between them. Points on this clonotype: What it binds is not known.

Points from the study as a whole: It was held that diversity estimates obtained from one million T cells represented underestimates.

It was with a sample-barcoded 5' primer and a J-beta primer mix that a second PCR of roughly 6 to 12 cycles was run. TCRdb fed the 5' RACE reads into MiXCR, producing one record per CDR3 protein. The sample carries approximately 690,000 distinct CDR3 sequences, 58% recorded once. What was sequenced was blood. The source of this sequence is a man in his sixties in good health. The chain couples TRBV10-3 to TRBJ1-2; D is perhaps TRBD1 (5 bases). Written as DNA, the CDR3 is TGTGCCATCAGTGAGCCCAGACAGAGCTCGGGGTATGGCTACACCTTC. Translating it yields CAISEPRQSSGYGYTF.